Below, 27 T cell receptor beta chains from the same sample are listed, as sequenced in a study of Ad26.COV2.S vaccination and SARS-CoV-2 variants (dated by TCRdb to about 2021). The method was the immunoSEQ multiplex PCR assay. TCRdb's version of the immuneACCESS table is confined to in-frame rearrangements and falls short of the full clone set. An unresolved V gene accounts for under half of the shortfall where checked; the remainder is of unknown origin. The sample data list more than 120,000 clones, and 75% to 90% of these were observed just once. The ten top clones hold around 5% of the sample. What this sample's time point label stands for: individuals recovered from natural SARS-CoV-2 infection. Sequences were derived from peripheral blood, sampled after recovery from COVID-19. These receptors came from a human donor who had recovered from COVID-19.

In this sample, this clone turned up once. The chain is built from TRBV10-3 and TRBJ1-2; TRBD1 might be the D (6 bases). The CDR3 is 16 residues long. CDR1 and CDR2 (germline): ENHRY, SYGVKD. The V gene lost 6 bases and the J gene lost 0 bases, with 17 bases spanning the gap. The CDR3 DNA is TGTGCCATCAGCGCCACAGGGAATGGAGCTAACTATGGCTACACCTTC. It specifies CAISATGNGANYGYTF.

This chain links TRBV6-1 with TRBJ2-2; D is unresolved. Germline V gene data show CDR1 as MNHNS and CDR2 as SASEGT. There are 15 residues in the CDR3. V was trimmed by 5 bases and J by 1 base, leaving 11 bases between them. DNA of the CDR3: TGTGCCAGCAGTCACGGAGTCCTGAACACCGGGGAGCTGTTTTTT. Residues: CASSHGVLNTGELFF.

This chain uses TRBV27 with TRBJ1-4; no reliable D call. Germline CDR1 reads MNHEY; CDR2 reads SMNVEV (reference sequence). V lost 6 bases, J lost 7 bases, and 6 bases lay in between. This CDR3 has 11 residues. The CDR3 protein is CASREVEKLFF. In DNA form, the CDR3 reads TGTGCCAGCAGGGAGGTTGAAAAACTGTTTTTT.

The chain carries TRBV28 and TRBJ1-1; the match to TRBD1 covers 8 bases. CDR1 and CDR2 (germline): MDHEN, SYDVKM. Unmatched junction bases numbered 7, after V lost 6 bases and J lost 4 bases. This CDR3 has 14 amino acids. CDR3 bases: TGTGCCAGCAGAGGAGCGCAGGGGGCCACTGAAGCTTTCTTT. Translated, it gives CASRGAQGATEAFF.

The CDR3 DNA reads as TGCGCCAGCAGCTTGGATAACGACAGGGGAGGCGAGCAGTACTTC. Translating it yields CASSLDNDRGGEQYF. This chain uses TRBV5-1 with TRBJ2-7; TRBD1 agrees at 8 bases. Germline assignment: CDR1 SGHRS and CDR2 YFSETQ. The V and J ends lost 0 bases and 6 bases, in that order; junction bases with no gene match: 8. The CDR3 totals 15 residues.

V usage is TRBV28 and J usage is TRBJ2-7; 8 bases are a match to TRBD1. This CDR3 spans 15 amino acids. Trimming cost V 8 bases and J 4 bases; bases outside gene matches: 13. CDR1 is MDHEN, CDR2 SYDVKM, per germline. The CDR3 bases are TGTGCCAGCGGGGGGTCGCGGACAGGGCCATACGAGCAGTACTTC. Protein product: CASGGSRTGPYEQYF.

This clone was picked up a small number of times. The chain uses TRBV3-1 (or the pseudogene TRBV3-2) and TRBJ2-7; TRBD1 or TRBD2 may be the D gene (5 bases each). V was cut by 2 bases and J by 1 base, with 15 bases left in between. The CDR3 has 16 amino acids. The germline CDR1 and CDR2 sequences are LGHDT and YNNKEL (reference sequence). The CDR3 sequence: CASSQSAGTESYEQYF. The CDR3 DNA reads as TGTGCCAGCAGCCAATCCGCCGGGACGGAGTCCTACGAGCAGTACTTC.

This clone has a single count. The chain uses TRBV12-3 or TRBV12-4 and TRBJ1-1, with D unresolved. Trimming took 3 bases from V and 1 from J, leaving 6 bases between them. CDR3 length: 13 amino acids. The CDR3 DNA reads as TGTGCCAGCAGTTTGTCGGCGAACACTGAAGCTTTCTTT. It translates to CASSLSANTEAFF.

This clone was recorded only once. This chain joins TRBV24-1 and TRBJ2-5; perhaps TRBD2 as D (6 bases). Per germline, CDR1 KGHDR and CDR2 SFDVKD. V lost 4 bases and J 4 bases, leaving 12 bases between the germline ends. The CDR3 spans 14 residues. This CDR3 is CATSDGPGVETQYF. DNA for the CDR3: TGTGCCACCAGTGACGGACCGGGAGTAGAGACCCAGTACTTC.

The chain is built from TRBV10-2 and TRBJ2-2, with a possible D match to TRBD2 (6 bases). The CDR3 is 14 amino acids. Germline V lookup: CDR1 WSHSY, CDR2 SAAADI. V gave up 0 bases and J gave up 9 bases, with 11 bases separating them. CDR3 protein: CASSESRRGWELFF. For the CDR3, the DNA is TGCGCCAGCAGTGAGTCCAGACGGGGGTGGGAGCTGTTTTTT.

The chain carries TRBV12-3 or TRBV12-4 and TRBJ1-5; TRBD1 matches 8 bases. This CDR3 comprises 12 residues. V lost 8 bases to trimming and J lost 7 bases; unmatched junction nucleotides: 4. The CDR3 here is CASRTGRQPQHF. The CDR3 DNA sequence: TGTGCCAGCCGGACAGGGCGGCAGCCCCAGCATTTT.

The chain uses TRBV11-2 and TRBJ1-1; tentative D call: TRBD1 (5 bases). This CDR3 region has 13 residues. V lost 2 bases and J 6 bases, leaving 10 bases between the germline ends. The germline gives CDR1 SGHAT, CDR2 FQNNGV. The CDR3 DNA reads TGTGCCAGCAGCTTATACCGACAGCCTGAAGCTTTCTTT. Translation gives CASSLYRQPEAFF.

This clone was detected only once. The rearrangement uses TRBV28 and TRBJ1-1; D may be TRBD1 (5 bases). Trimming pared 6 bases from V and 1 base from J, leaving 12 bases between. CDR3 length equals 14 residues. Per germline, CDR1 MDHEN and CDR2 SYDVKM. The CDR3 sequence is CASSPRGGNTEAFF. The CDR3 DNA sequence: TGTGCCAGCAGCCCCCGCGGGGGGAACACTGAAGCTTTCTTT. Full variable domain (missing parts from reference TRBV28 and TRBJ1-1): DVKVTQSSRYLVKRTGEKVFLECVQDMDHENMFWYRQDPGLGLRLIYFSYDVKMKEKGDIPEGYSVSREKKERFSLILESASTNQTSMYLCASSPRGGNTEAFFGQGTRLTVV.

This clone has a single count. The chain joins TRBV28 to TRBJ2-7; D is possibly TRBD1 (5 bases). This CDR3 has 15 amino acids. Trimming shortened V by 5 bases and J by 3 bases, and 17 bases separated the two germline ends. Germline loops: CDR1 MDHEN, CDR2 SYDVKM. The CDR3 reads CASSHPNHRSYEQYF. The CDR3 nucleotides read TGTGCCAGCAGTCATCCTAACCACAGGAGCTACGAGCAGTACTTC.

The CDR3 coding sequence is TGTGCCAGCAGTTTTCCGGGACTAGCGGGGGAGGGCAATGAGCAGTTCTTC. As protein: CASSFPGLAGEGNEQFF. The chain employs TRBV27 and TRBJ2-1, with 14 bases that match TRBD2. The trim removed 3 bases at V and 6 bases at J, leaving 7 bases unmatched. CDR1 and CDR2 from the germline V gene are MNHEY and SMNVEV (reference sequence). The length of the CDR3 is 17 residues.

The chain links TRBV4-1 to TRBJ1-2; D possibly corresponds to TRBD1 (5 bases). V lost 0 bases and J lost 4, with 12 bases in between. The CDR3 extends over 15 amino acids. Germline V gene data show CDR1 as MGHRA and CDR2 as YSYEKL. The CDR3 loop is CASSQDIGVPYGYTF. CDR3 DNA sequence: TGCGCCAGCAGCCAAGATATAGGGGTCCCCTATGGCTACACCTTC.

CDR3 protein: CASSHSGEAFF. In nucleotides, the CDR3 is TGTGCCAGCAGTCACAGTGGAGAAGCTTTCTTT. This chain joins TRBV28 and TRBJ1-1; no clear D. The CDR3 loop spans 11 amino acids. V shed 5 bases and J shed 8 bases, with 9 bases lying between them. The germline V gene encodes CDR1 MDHEN and CDR2 SYDVKM.

On this clone: The same CDR3 is also encoded by other DNA sequences in this sample. The chain has TRBV28 and TRBJ1-1; D is unresolved. The CDR3 is 13 residues long. The V gene lost 2 bases and the J gene lost 2 bases, with 6 bases spanning the gap. Germline V CDR1 and CDR2: MDHEN, SYDVKM. The CDR3 nucleotides are TGTGCCAGCAGTTTAGGGCTTAACACTGAAGCTTTCTTT. Translation: CASSLGLNTEAFF.

The chain couples TRBV7-2 to TRBJ1-4, with a possible D match to TRBD1 (6 bases). The CDR3 contains 16 residues. CDR1 and CDR2 (germline): SGHTA, FQGNSA. V was shortened by 5 bases and J by 1 base, with 14 bases between the two germline ends. CDR3 residues: CASSLNLDRTNEKLFF. CDR3 in DNA: TGTGCCAGCAGCCTTAATCTGGACAGAACTAATGAAAAACTGTTTTTT.

The chain combines TRBV7-9 with TRBJ1-6; no clear D. The CDR3 extends over 12 amino acids. V lost 1 base and J 9 bases, leaving 4 bases between the germline ends. Germline lookup yields CDR1 SEHNR and CDR2 FQNEAQ (reference sequence). The CDR3 DNA reads as TGTGCCAGCAGCTTAGATCGTTCACCCCTCCACTTT. This codes for CASSLDRSPLHF. The variable domain in full, completed from reference TRBV7-9 and TRBJ1-6, reads DTGVSQNPRHKITKRGQNVTFRCDPISEHNRLYWYRQTLGQGPEFLTYFQNEAQLEKSRLLSDRFSAERPKGSFSTLEIQRTEQGDSAMYLCASSLDRSPLHFGNGTRLTVT.

The gene calls are TRBV27 and TRBJ2-1; D assignment may be TRBD1 or TRBD2 (6 bases each). The CDR3 spans 16 residues. CDR1 MNHEY and CDR2 SMNVEV come from the germline V gene (reference sequence). Trimming took off 8 bases at V and 4 bases at J, with 21 bases between the two ends. CDR3 region: CASALEGGLAYNEQFF. CDR3 in DNA: TGTGCCAGCGCCCTGGAGGGGGGACTTGCGTACAATGAGCAGTTCTTC.

The V and J genes are TRBV5-1 and TRBJ2-1; 14 positions match TRBD2. From germline, CDR1 is SGHRS and CDR2 YFSETQ. This CDR3 has 16 amino acids. With 3 bases clipped from V and 10 bases from J, the junction kept 9 bases outside the gene matches. The DNA for the CDR3 is TGCGCCAGCAGCTCGTCGACTAGCGGGGGGGCCGGCGAGCAGTTCTTC. Protein sequence: CASSSSTSGGAGEQFF.

The chain links TRBV14 to TRBJ2-7; possible D gene TRBD1, 5 bases. CDR1 is SGHDN, CDR2 FVKESK, per germline. The CDR3 consists of 15 residues. The V end was cut by 1 base, the J end by 0 bases, with 10 bases between. The CDR3 DNA reads as TGTGCCAGCAGCCAAGTTGACAGCTACTCCTACGAGCAGTACTTC. It yields the protein CASSQVDSYSYEQYF.

The CDR3 DNA sequence: TGTGCCAGCAGTGGGGGGACAGGCAGCAATCAGCCCCAGCATTTT. Its protein is CASSGGTGSNQPQHF. This chain uses TRBV25-1 with TRBJ1-5; 8 bases are a match to TRBD1. The V gene's germline CDR1 is MGHDK and CDR2 SYGVNS. V shed 4 bases, J shed 1 base, and the junction held 3 bases outside the gene matches. The CDR3 spans 15 residues.

The genes are TRBV27 and TRBJ2-3; 8 positions match TRBD1. Germline V gives CDR1 MNHEY, CDR2 SMNVEV (reference sequence). V was pared by 3 bases and J by 2 bases, with 1 base of the junction left unmatched. The CDR3 has 14 residues. The CDR3: CASSFQGATDTQYF. In DNA, the CDR3 is TGTGCCAGCAGTTTCCAGGGGGCCACAGATACGCAGTATTTT.

The J gene is TRBJ2-5, the V gene TRBV5-4; perhaps TRBD2 as D (6 bases). The CDR3 spans 15 residues. In germline, CDR1 is SGHNT, CDR2 YYREEE (reference sequence). V was cut by 3 bases and J by 1 base, with 13 bases left in between. CDR3 sequence: CASSWETSRQETQYF. The CDR3 region has the DNA TGTGCCAGCAGCTGGGAGACTAGTCGCCAAGAGACCCAGTACTTC.

This clone was seen a handful of times. The V gene is TRBV4-1, the J gene TRBJ1-4, with D perhaps matching TRBD1 (5 bases). Trimming removed 1 base from V and 8 bases from J, with 14 bases in between. Looked up from germline, CDR1 is MGHRA and CDR2 is YSYEKL. The CDR3 loop spans 15 amino acids. The CDR3 DNA is TGCGCCAGCAGCCAAGGGTTCGAGGGGTACGAAAAACTGTTTTTT. Encoded protein: CASSQGFEGYEKLFF.